This T cell receptor beta chain emerged from a study of T-cell memory formation after mild COVID-19. Germline CDR1 is MDHEN and CDR2 is SYDVKM. Trimming removed 5 bases at V and 7 bases at J, with 17 bases between. The CDR3 runs to 15 residues. The table lists this clonotype with many counts. TCRdb analysed the 5' RACE reads with MiXCR anew, one entry per CDR3 protein. The table records 200,000 to 300,000 distinct CDR3 sequences, approximately 16% of them present only once. The sequence came from a man aged 18 to 30 who had mild COVID-19 (a few samples of this study predate the infection). Cell type and time point are not known. V and J are TRBV28 and TRBJ2-2; D call uncertain. The specimen sequenced was PBMCs or a T cell subset sorted from them (not recorded which). CDR3 DNA sequence: TGTGCCAGCAGTCCCTTGAAAGTACGCATCGGGGAGCTGTTTTTT. It specifies CASSPLKVRIGELFF.